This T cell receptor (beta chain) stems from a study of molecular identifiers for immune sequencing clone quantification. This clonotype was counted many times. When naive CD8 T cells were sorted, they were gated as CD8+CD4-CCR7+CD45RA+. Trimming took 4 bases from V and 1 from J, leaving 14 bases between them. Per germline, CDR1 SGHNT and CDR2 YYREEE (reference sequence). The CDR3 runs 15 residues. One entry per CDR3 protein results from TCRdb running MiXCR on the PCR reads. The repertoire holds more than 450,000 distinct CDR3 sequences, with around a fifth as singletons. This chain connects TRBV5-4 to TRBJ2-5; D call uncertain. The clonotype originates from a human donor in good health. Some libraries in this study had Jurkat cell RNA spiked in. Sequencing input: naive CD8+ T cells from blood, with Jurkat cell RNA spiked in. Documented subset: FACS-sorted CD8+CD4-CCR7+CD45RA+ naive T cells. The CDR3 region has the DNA TGTGCCAGCAGCCCTGAGTCGGGCGGCCAAGAGACCCAGTACTTC. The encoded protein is CASSPESGGQETQYF.